This T cell receptor (beta chain) emerged from a study of control samples from healthy donors and cancer patients. The CDR3 is 14 residues long. CDR1 and CDR2 from the germline V gene are SGHNT and YENEEA. For this clone: Its ends do not fully match the called genes, so a read error is possible.

The assay was immunoSEQ multiplex PCR, and TCRdb's table has in-frame clones only and misses some. The data show about 71,000 clones, around nine tenths seen once. The V call is TRBV11-3, the J call TRBJ1-1; the D is unclear. The sequence was collected from a man aged 55-75 years with lung cancer. Sequences were obtained from PBMCs. The CDR3 region is CASSSGEGSTQAFF. CDR3 coding DNA: TGTGCCAGCTCAAGCGGAGAGGGCTCCACTCAAGCTTTCTTT.